The next 26 T cell receptor beta chains were all read from a single sample in a study of cytomegalovirus exposure and HLA in healthy donors. In the PCR, 60 Vbeta and 13 Jbeta primers were used. Profiling relied on immunoSEQ multiplex PCR, and the TCRdb table lists in-frame clones only, not all of them. The repertoire holds under 200,000 clones, around 80% seen once, with around 6% in the top ten. Sequencing used PBMCs. The receptor source for this set is a middle-aged man in good health and CMV-seronegative.

The chain has TRBV5-1 and TRBJ2-3, with a possible D match to TRBD1 (5 bases). CDR1 and CDR2 (germline): SGHRS, YFSETQ. CDR3 size: 17 residues. V dropped 0 bases and J dropped 0 bases, with 14 bases sitting between them. The CDR3 region is CASSLVGQASSTDTQYF. The CDR3 nucleotides are TGCGCCAGCAGCTTGGTGGGGCAGGCCTCTAGCACAGATACGCAGTATTTT.

This chain uses TRBV10-3 with TRBJ1-1; 8 positions agree with TRBD1. Germline V gene sequence: CDR1 ENHRY, CDR2 SYGVKD. This CDR3 spans 14 amino acids. V was clipped by 0 bases and J by 3 bases; unmatched bases: 0. The CDR3 DNA is TGTGCCATCAGTGAGTCACAGGGGGACACTGAAGCTTTCTTT. Residues: CAISESQGDTEAFF.

This rearrangement joins TRBV6-1 to TRBJ2-7; TRBD1 aligns across 7 bases. The CDR3 extends over 13 amino acids. Per the germline V gene, CDR1 is MNHNS and CDR2 is SASEGT. The ends lost 8 bases at V and 2 bases at J; junction bases unmatched: 6. Written as DNA, the CDR3 is TGTGCCAGCTTCAAGGGGGCCCCCTACGAGCAGTACTTC. It translates to CASFKGAPYEQYF.

V is TRBV5-1 and J is TRBJ2-3, with 7 nucleotides matching TRBD2. This CDR3 is 15 amino acids long. Germline CDR1 SGHRS, CDR2 YFSETQ. V shed 2 bases and J 1 base; nucleotides not matched to a gene: 4. The DNA for the CDR3 is TGCGCCAGCAGCTTTGGGGGAGGGGGCACAGATACGCAGTATTTT. It codes for CASSFGGGGTDTQYF. Full variable domain (rest looked up from reference TRBV5-1 and TRBJ2-3): KAGVTQTPRYLIKTRGQQVTLSCSPISGHRSVSWYQQTPGQGLQFLFEYFSETQRNKGNFPGRFSGRQFSNSRSEMNVSTLELGDSALYLCASSFGGGGTDTQYFGPGTRLTVL.

This sequence joins TRBV5-6 and TRBJ1-5, with no clear D. CDR3 length equals 13 residues. The V gene lost 1 base and the J gene lost 4 bases, with 6 bases spanning the gap. Germline loops: CDR1 SGHDT, CDR2 YYEEEE. CDR3: CASSLRGNQPQHF. The CDR3, as DNA: TGTGCCAGCAGCTTGAGAGGAAATCAGCCCCAGCATTTT.

A single count supports this clone. V usage is TRBV9 and J usage is TRBJ1-4; tentative D call: TRBD1 (5 bases). This CDR3 comprises 16 residues. CDR1 is SGDLS, CDR2 YYNGEE, per germline. Trimming cost V 0 bases and J 7 bases, with 16 bases left between them. In DNA form, the CDR3 reads TGTGCCAGCAGCGTAGGGGTGGGGGGGTTTGCTGAAAAACTGTTTTTT. Its protein is CASSVGVGGFAEKLFF. Full variable domain (remainder filled in from reference TRBV9 and TRBJ1-4): DSGVTQTPKHLITATGQRVTLRCSPRSGDLSVYWYQQSLDQGLQFLIQYYNGEERAKGNILERFSAQQFPDLHSELNLSSLELGDSALYFCASSVGVGGFAEKLFFGSGTQLSVL.

The V call is TRBV27, the J call TRBJ2-1; perhaps TRBD2 as D (5 bases). Germline CDR1 MNHEY, CDR2 SMNVEV (reference sequence). This CDR3 contains 15 residues. With 3 bases removed from V and 4 bases from J, the gap between germline ends came to 13 bases. CDR3 sequence reads: CASSFSGTSYNEQFF. The CDR3 DNA is TGTGCCAGCAGTTTCTCAGGTACTAGTTACAATGAGCAGTTCTTC.

This clone is a singleton in its sample. The chain uses TRBV7-2 and TRBJ1-4; 8 bases map to TRBD1. With V trimmed by 5 bases and J by 2 bases, 7 bases remained unmatched. Germline V gene data show CDR1 as SGHTA and CDR2 as FQGNSA. The CDR3 extends over 16 amino acids. CDR3 loop: CASSPGQEGTNEKLFF. The CDR3 DNA follows: TGTGCCAGCAGCCCGGGACAGGAAGGGACTAATGAAAAACTGTTTTTT.

The rearrangement joins TRBV15 to TRBJ2-7; 9 bases align to TRBD2. The CDR3 has 17 residues. From germline, CDR1 is LNHNV and CDR2 YYDKDF (reference sequence). The ends lost 1 base at V and 7 bases at J; junction bases unmatched: 14. The DNA of the CDR3 is TGTGCCACCAGCAGAGTGGGGGGAGCGGGGGGTTTGAGGGAGCAGTACTTC. Translation: CATSRVGGAGGLREQYF. Filled out from reference TRBV15 and TRBJ2-7, the complete variable domain reads DAMVIQNPRYQVTQFGKPVTLSCSQTLNHNVMYWYQQKSSQAPKLLFHYYDKDFNNEADTPDNFQSRRPNTSFCFLDIRSPGLGDTAMYLCATSRVGGAGGLREQYFGPGTRLTVT.

V is TRBV6-1 and J is TRBJ2-7; TRBD1 aligns across 9 bases. The CDR3 loop spans 14 amino acids. After removal of 8 bases from V and 2 bases from J, the junction contained 7 bases not matched to a gene. Germline V CDR1 and CDR2: MNHNS, SASEGT. The CDR3 loop reads CASGERQGAYEQYF. The CDR3 nucleotides read TGTGCCAGCGGAGAAAGACAGGGGGCCTACGAGCAGTACTTC.

The rearrangement uses TRBV7-2 and TRBJ2-5, with D maybe TRBD2 (6 bases). The CDR3 totals 12 residues. Germline assignment: CDR1 SGHTA and CDR2 FQGNSA. V was pared by 5 bases and J by 4 bases, with 8 bases between. In DNA, the CDR3 is TGTGCCAGCAGCACGGGACTAGAGACCCAGTACTTC. Its protein is CASSTGLETQYF.

This clone has only one observation. CDR3 in amino acids: CASSLTGNMNTEAFF. The CDR3 DNA reads TGTGCCAGCAGTTTGACAGGAAACATGAACACTGAAGCTTTCTTT. The V and J genes are TRBV6-5 and TRBJ1-1; TRBD1 might be the D (6 bases). This CDR3 region has 15 residues. Germline CDR1 and CDR2: MNHEY and SVGAGI. V lost 4 bases and J lost 0, with 12 bases in between.

Only one count was recorded for this clone. The chain employs TRBV5-1 and TRBJ2-6; 7 positions agree with TRBD1. After removal of 3 bases from V and 2 bases from J, the junction contained 2 bases not matched to a gene. The germline CDR1 and CDR2 sequences are SGHRS and YFSETQ. CDR3 length equals 15 residues. This CDR3 reads CASSSDRAGANVLTF. CDR3 in DNA: TGCGCCAGCAGCTCCGACAGGGCTGGGGCCAACGTCCTGACTTTC. The complete variable domain, with remaining parts taken from reference TRBV5-1 and TRBJ2-6, reads KAGVTQTPRYLIKTRGQQVTLSCSPISGHRSVSWYQQTPGQGLQFLFEYFSETQRNKGNFPGRFSGRQFSNSRSEMNVSTLELGDSALYLCASSSDRAGANVLTFGAGSRLTVL.

The V and J genes are TRBV4-3 and TRBJ1-6; 7 bases align to TRBD1. The CDR3 totals 18 residues. J gave up 7 bases and V 1 base, and 13 bases lay outside the gene matches. Looked up from germline, CDR1 is LGHNA and CDR2 is YSLEER. The CDR3 DNA follows: TGCGCCAGCAGCCAAGGGGGGGTTGGAAGGGGGCAAAATTCACCCCTCCACTTT. Protein: CASSQGGVGRGQNSPLHF.

The chain is built from TRBV5-4 and TRBJ2-7, with D possibly being TRBD2 (6 bases). Germline assignment: CDR1 SGHNT and CDR2 YYREEE (reference sequence). There are 16 residues in the CDR3. V dropped 0 bases and J dropped 0 bases, with 13 bases sitting between them. The CDR3 sequence: CASSLGGAPTSYEQYF. The DNA for the CDR3 is TGTGCCAGCAGCTTGGGCGGGGCCCCCACCTCCTACGAGCAGTACTTC.

The rearrangement joins TRBV2 to TRBJ1-1; D might be TRBD1 (5 bases). There are 14 residues in the CDR3. CDR1 is SNHLY, CDR2 FYNNEI, per germline. The ends were cut back, 3 bases at V and 7 bases at J, with 15 bases in the middle. DNA of the CDR3: TGTGCCAGCAGTGATCTCGGCAGGGCCAATGAAGCTTTCTTT. Residues: CASSDLGRANEAFF. Based on the CDR3 plus reference TRBV2 and TRBJ1-1, the full variable domain is EPEVTQTPSHQVTQMGQEVILRCVPISNHLYFYWYRQILGQKVEFLVSFYNNEISEKSEIFDDQFSVERPDGSNFTLKIRSTKLEDSAMYFCASSDLGRANEAFFGQGTRLTVV.

This chain connects TRBV2 to TRBJ2-7; TRBD2 agrees at 9 bases. V gave up 10 bases and J gave up 3 bases; unmatched junction bases: 10. The CDR3 extends over 14 amino acids. Germline V lookup: CDR1 SNHLY, CDR2 FYNNEI. This CDR3 reads CAKREISGSYEQYF. In DNA, the CDR3 is TGTGCCAAACGAGAAATTAGCGGGAGCTACGAGCAGTACTTC.

V is TRBV27 and J is TRBJ2-7; 10 bases are shared with TRBD2. Losses at the gene ends were 6 bases for V and 2 bases for J; bases not matched to a gene: 13. The CDR3 runs 17 residues. Germline assignment: CDR1 MNHEY and CDR2 SMNVEV (reference sequence). The CDR3 nucleotides read TGTGCCAGCAGCTTCCTTGTTAGCGGGAGGCGAACCTACGAGCAGTACTTC. Translation: CASSFLVSGRRTYEQYF.

The chain joins TRBV6-5 to TRBJ2-3; 7 bases line up with TRBD1. Germline V gives CDR1 MNHEY, CDR2 SVGAGI. The junction had 4 bases not matched to a gene; V was cut back by 4 bases and J by 0 bases. The length of the CDR3 is 15 residues. The CDR3 region is CASSLGQPSTDTQYF. The CDR3 nucleotides read TGTGCCAGCAGTTTGGGACAGCCTAGCACAGATACGCAGTATTTT.

The chain is built from TRBV19 and TRBJ2-7; a weak D match, TRBD1 (5 bases). Germline CDR1 and CDR2: LNHDA and SQIVND (reference sequence). There are 13 residues in the CDR3. Deletions cut 3 bases from V and 4 bases from J, with 10 bases between. This chain's CDR3 is CASSIQGGYEQYF. In DNA, the CDR3 is TGTGCCAGTAGTATCCAGGGTGGGTACGAGCAGTACTTC.

In this sample, this clone turned up a few times. The rearrangement uses TRBV6-5 and TRBJ1-2, with a tentative D call TRBD1 (5 bases). Looked up from germline, CDR1 is MNHEY and CDR2 is SVGAGI. The CDR3 runs to 12 residues. Trimming removed 6 bases at V and 8 bases at J, with 13 bases between. The CDR3 is CASRGQGQGYTF. The CDR3 nucleotides are TGTGCCAGCAGGGGGCAAGGGCAAGGCTACACCTTC.

The chain joins TRBV4-3 to TRBJ2-4, with 7 bases fitting TRBD2. Germline-derived CDR1 and CDR2 are LGHNA and YSLEER. This CDR3 contains 15 residues. J gave up 10 bases and V 3 bases, and 12 bases lay outside the gene matches. CDR3 sequence reads: CASSQGYGTTAIQYF. The CDR3 bases are TGCGCCAGCAGCCAGGGGTATGGGACTACCGCTATTCAGTACTTC.

V usage is TRBV4-1 and J usage is TRBJ2-5; perhaps TRBD1 as D (6 bases). The end of the DNA fits TRBJ2-7 better, so the J call may be wrong. The length of the CDR3 is 15 residues. Germline assignment: CDR1 MGHRA and CDR2 YSYEKL. In nucleotides, the CDR3 is TGCGCCAGCAGCCAAGATCGACAGGTCTCCTACGAGCAGTACTTC. It yields the protein CASSQDRQVSYEQYF.

This clone has just one count. The gene calls are TRBV19 and TRBJ1-2; 9 bases agree with TRBD1. Germline CDR1 LNHDA, CDR2 SQIVND (reference sequence). Trimming at V came to 3 bases and at J to 0 bases, leaving 2 bases not matched to a gene. The CDR3 has 15 residues. DNA for the CDR3: TGTGCCAGTAGTATGGGGACAGGGCCTAACTATGGCTACACCTTC. It encodes CASSMGTGPNYGYTF. Combining the CDR3 with reference TRBV19 and TRBJ1-2 gives the whole variable domain DGGITQSPKYLFRKEGQNVTLSCEQNLNHDAMYWYRQDPGQGLRLIYYSQIVNDFQKGDIAEGYSVSREKKESFPLTVTSAQKNPTAFYLCASSMGTGPNYGYTFGSGTRLTVV.

This chain connects TRBV12-5 to TRBJ2-2, with TRBD1 identical over 10 bases. The CDR3 is made up of 16 amino acids. The trim removed 3 bases at V and 4 bases at J, leaving 5 bases unmatched. Germline CDR1 reads LGHNT; CDR2 reads FRNRAP. The CDR3 coding sequence is TGTGCTAGTGGTTTACGACAGGGGGCGGGCACCGGGGAGCTGTTTTTT. This translates into CASGLRQGAGTGELFF.

V gene TRBV30 combines with J gene TRBJ2-2; D unresolved. Germline values: CDR1 GTSNPN, CDR2 SVGIG (reference sequence). The CDR3 covers 12 residues. V lost 8 bases to trimming and J lost 0 bases, with 7 bases between them. CDR3 nucleotide sequence: TGTGCCGCTAACCCGAACACCGGGGAGCTGTTTTTT. Protein: CAANPNTGELFF.